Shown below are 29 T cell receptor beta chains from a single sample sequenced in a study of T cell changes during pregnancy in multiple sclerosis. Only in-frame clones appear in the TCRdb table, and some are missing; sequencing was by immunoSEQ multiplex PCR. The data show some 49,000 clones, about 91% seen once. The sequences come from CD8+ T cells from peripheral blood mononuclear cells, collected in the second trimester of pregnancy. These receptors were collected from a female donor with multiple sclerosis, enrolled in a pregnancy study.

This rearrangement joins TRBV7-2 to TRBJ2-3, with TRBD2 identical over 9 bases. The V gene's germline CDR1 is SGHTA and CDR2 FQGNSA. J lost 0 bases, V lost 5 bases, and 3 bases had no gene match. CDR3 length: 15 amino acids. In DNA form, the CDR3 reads TGTGCCAGCAGCCAAAGCGGGGGGAGCACAGATACGCAGTATTTT. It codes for CASSQSGGSTDTQYF.

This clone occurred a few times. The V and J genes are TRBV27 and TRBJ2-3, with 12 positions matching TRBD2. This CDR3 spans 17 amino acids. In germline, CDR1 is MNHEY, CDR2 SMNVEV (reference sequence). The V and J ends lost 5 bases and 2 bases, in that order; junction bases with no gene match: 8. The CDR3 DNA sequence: TGTGCCAGCAGTGAACCGGGACTAGCGGGCCCCACAGATACGCAGTATTTT. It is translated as CASSEPGLAGPTDTQYF.

Written as DNA, the CDR3 is TGTGCCAGCAGTCTAACAGGGGTGGCCACTGAAGCTTTCTTT. It yields the protein CASSLTGVATEAFF. V is TRBV27 and J is TRBJ1-1; 7 bases fit TRBD1. The V and J ends lost 5 bases and 4 bases, in that order; junction bases with no gene match: 7. There are 14 residues in the CDR3. CDR1 is MNHEY and CDR2 is SMNVEV in the germline V gene (reference sequence).

The CDR3 nucleotides are TGTGCCAGCAGCTTAATCCAGGGGCAAATTGGTGGCTACACCTTC. The encoded protein is CASSLIQGQIGGYTF. The chain employs TRBV7-8 and TRBJ1-2, with D maybe TRBD1 (6 bases). V lost 2 bases and J lost 7, with 17 bases in between. The CDR3 loop spans 15 amino acids. Looked up from germline, CDR1 is SGHVS and CDR2 is FQNEAQ.

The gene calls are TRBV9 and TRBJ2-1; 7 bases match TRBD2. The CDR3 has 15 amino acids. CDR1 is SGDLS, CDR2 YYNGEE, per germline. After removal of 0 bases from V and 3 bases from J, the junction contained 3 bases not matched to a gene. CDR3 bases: TGTGCCAGCAGCGTAGTCGCGGGGGACTACAATGAGCAGTTCTTC. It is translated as CASSVVAGDYNEQFF.

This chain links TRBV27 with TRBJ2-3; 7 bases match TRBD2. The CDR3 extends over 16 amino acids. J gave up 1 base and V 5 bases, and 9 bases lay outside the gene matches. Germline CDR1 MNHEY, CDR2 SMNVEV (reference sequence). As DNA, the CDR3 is TGTGCCAGCAGTCCCACTGGGGCGGGGGGCACAGATACGCAGTATTTT. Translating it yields CASSPTGAGGTDTQYF.

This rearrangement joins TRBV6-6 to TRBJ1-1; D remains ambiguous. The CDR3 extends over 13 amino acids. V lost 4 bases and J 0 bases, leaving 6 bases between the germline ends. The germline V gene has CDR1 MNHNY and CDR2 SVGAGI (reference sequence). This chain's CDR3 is CASSSGVNTEAFF. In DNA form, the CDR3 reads TGTGCCAGCAGTTCCGGGGTGAACACTGAAGCTTTCTTT.

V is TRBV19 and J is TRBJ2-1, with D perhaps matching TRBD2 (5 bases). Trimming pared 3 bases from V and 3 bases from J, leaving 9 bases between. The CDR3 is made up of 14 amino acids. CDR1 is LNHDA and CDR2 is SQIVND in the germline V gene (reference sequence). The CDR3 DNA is TGTGCCAGTAGTATTTCGGGGAACTACAATGAGCAGTTCTTC. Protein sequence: CASSISGNYNEQFF.

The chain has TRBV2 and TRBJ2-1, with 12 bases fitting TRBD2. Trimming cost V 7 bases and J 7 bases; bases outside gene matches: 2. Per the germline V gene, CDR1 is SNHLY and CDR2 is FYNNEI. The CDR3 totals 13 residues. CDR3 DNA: TGTGCCAGCAAACTAGCGGGGGGTAATGAGCAGTTCTTC. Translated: CASKLAGGNEQFF.

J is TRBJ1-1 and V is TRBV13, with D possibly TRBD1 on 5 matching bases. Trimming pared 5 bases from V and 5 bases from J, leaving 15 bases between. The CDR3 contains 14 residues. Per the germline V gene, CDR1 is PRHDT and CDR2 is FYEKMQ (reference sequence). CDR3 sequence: CASSRGSTGTEAFF. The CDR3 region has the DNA TGTGCCAGCAGCCGGGGGTCTACGGGGACTGAAGCTTTCTTT. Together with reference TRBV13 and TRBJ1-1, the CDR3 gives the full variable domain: AAGVIQSPRHLIKEKRETATLKCYPIPRHDTVYWYQQGPGQDPQFLISFYEKMQSDKGSIPDRFSAQQFSDYHSELNMSSLELGDSALYFCASSRGSTGTEAFFGQGTRLTVV.

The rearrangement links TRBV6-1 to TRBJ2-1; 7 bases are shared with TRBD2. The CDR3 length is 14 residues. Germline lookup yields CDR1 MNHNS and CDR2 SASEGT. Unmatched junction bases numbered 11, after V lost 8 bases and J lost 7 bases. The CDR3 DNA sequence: TGTGCCAGCCCGGGGGGTCCAGGGCGGAATGAGCAGTTCTTC. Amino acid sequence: CASPGGPGRNEQFF.

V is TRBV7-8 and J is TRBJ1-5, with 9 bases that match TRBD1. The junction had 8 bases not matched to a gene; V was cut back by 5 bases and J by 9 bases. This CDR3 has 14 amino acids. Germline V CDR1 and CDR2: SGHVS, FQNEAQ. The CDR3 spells CASSARQGEWPQHF. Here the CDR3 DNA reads TGTGCCAGCAGCGCCAGACAGGGGGAATGGCCCCAGCATTTT. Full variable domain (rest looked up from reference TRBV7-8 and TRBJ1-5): GAGVSQSPRYKVAKRGQDVALRCDPISGHVSLFWYQQALGQGPEFLTYFQNEAQLDKSGLPSDRFFAERPEGSVSTLKIQRTQQEDSAVYLCASSARQGEWPQHFGDGTRLSIL.

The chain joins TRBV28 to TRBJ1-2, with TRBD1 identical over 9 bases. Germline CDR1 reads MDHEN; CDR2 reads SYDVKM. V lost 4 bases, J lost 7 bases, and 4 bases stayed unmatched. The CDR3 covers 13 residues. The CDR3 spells CASSSGTGSGYTF. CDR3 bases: TGTGCCAGCAGTTCCGGGACAGGGTCTGGCTACACCTTC.

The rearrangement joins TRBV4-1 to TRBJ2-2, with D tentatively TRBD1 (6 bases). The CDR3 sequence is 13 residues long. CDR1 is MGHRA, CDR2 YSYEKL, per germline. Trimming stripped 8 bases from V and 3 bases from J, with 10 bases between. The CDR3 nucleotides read TGCGCCAGCGGACAGCCCCACACCGGGGAGCTGTTTTTT. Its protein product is CASGQPHTGELFF.

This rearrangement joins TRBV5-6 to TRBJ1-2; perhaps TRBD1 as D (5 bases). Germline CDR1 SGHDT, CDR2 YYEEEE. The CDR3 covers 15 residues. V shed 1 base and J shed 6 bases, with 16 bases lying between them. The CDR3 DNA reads TGTGCCAGCAGCTTGCAGGGCAGGGTGGCGGATGGCTACACCTTC. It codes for CASSLQGRVADGYTF.

CDR3 DNA: TGCGCCAGCCTAAACCAGGGGGCTGGTGGAAACACCATATATTTT. Protein product: CASLNQGAGGNTIYF. This sequence joins TRBV23-1 and TRBJ1-3; 8 bases line up with TRBD1. TRBV23-1 is placed among ORFs of uncertain function. The J segment lost 3 bases and the V segment lost 8 bases, leaving 9 bases of the junction unmatched. The CDR3 loop spans 15 amino acids.

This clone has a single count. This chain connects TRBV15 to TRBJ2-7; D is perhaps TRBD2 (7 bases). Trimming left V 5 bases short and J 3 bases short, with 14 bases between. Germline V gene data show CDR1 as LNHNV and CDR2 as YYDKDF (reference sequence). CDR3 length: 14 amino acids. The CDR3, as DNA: TGTGCCACCAGCCCTGCTAGGGGGGGCTACGAGCAGTACTTC. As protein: CATSPARGGYEQYF.

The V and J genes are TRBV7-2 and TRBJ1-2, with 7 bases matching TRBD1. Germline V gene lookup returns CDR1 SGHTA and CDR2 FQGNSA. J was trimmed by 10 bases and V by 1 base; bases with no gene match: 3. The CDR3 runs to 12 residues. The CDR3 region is CASSLGGGDYTF. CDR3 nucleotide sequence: TGTGCCAGCAGCTTAGGAGGGGGCGACTACACCTTC.

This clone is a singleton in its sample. This CDR3 is CGTTGEENTEAFF. The CDR3 bases are TGTGGGACTACAGGGGAAGAGAACACTGAAGCTTTCTTT. The chain joins TRBV15 to TRBJ1-1; 7 bases are shared with TRBD1. The length of the CDR3 is 13 residues. Germline-derived CDR1 and CDR2 are LNHNV and YYDKDF (reference sequence). The full variable domain, in which reference TRBV15 and TRBJ1-1 provide the parts outside the CDR3, is DAMVIQNPRYQVTQFGKPVTLSCSQTLNHNVMYWYQQKSSQAPKLLFHYYDKDFNNEADTPDNFQSRRPNTSFCFLDIRSPGLGDTAMYLCGTTGEENTEAFFGQGTRLTVV.

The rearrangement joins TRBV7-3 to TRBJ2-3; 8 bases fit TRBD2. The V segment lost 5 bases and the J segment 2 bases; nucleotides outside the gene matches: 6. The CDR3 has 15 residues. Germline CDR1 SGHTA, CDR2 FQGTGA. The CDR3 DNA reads TGTGCCAGCAGCCCATCGGGAGGGCTCACAGATACGCAGTATTTT. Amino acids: CASSPSGGLTDTQYF.

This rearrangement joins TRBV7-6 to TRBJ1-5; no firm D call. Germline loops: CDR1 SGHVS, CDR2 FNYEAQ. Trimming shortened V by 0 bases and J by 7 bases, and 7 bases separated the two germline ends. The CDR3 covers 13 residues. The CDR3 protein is CASSLASEQPQHF. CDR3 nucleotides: TGTGCCAGCAGCTTAGCAAGCGAACAGCCCCAGCATTTT.

The CDR3: CASSGTSSRDTQYF. The CDR3 DNA reads as TGTGCCAGCAGCGGGACTAGCTCCCGGGATACGCAGTATTTT. This rearrangement joins TRBV9 to TRBJ2-3; 8 bases agree with TRBD2. The CDR3 extends over 14 amino acids. J lost 6 bases, V lost 3 bases, and 6 bases had no gene match. The germline gives CDR1 SGDLS, CDR2 YYNGEE.

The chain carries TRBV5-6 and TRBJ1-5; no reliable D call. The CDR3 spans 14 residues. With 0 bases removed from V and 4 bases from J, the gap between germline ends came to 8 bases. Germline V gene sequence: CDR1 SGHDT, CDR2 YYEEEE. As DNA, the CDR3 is TGTGCCAGCAGCTTGGGGACGGGGAATCAGCCCCAGCATTTT. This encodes CASSLGTGNQPQHF.

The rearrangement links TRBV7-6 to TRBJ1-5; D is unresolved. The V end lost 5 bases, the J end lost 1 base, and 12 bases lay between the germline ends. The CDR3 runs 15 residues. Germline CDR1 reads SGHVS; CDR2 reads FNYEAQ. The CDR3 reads CASSPVPGSNQPQHF. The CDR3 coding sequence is TGTGCCAGCAGCCCCGTTCCGGGAAGCAATCAGCCCCAGCATTTT.

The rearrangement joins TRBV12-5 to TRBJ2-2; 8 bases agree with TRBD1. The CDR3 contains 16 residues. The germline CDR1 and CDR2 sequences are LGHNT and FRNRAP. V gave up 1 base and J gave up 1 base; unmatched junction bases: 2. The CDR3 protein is CASGLAGTGNTGELFF. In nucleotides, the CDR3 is TGTGCTAGTGGTTTGGCCGGGACAGGGAACACCGGGGAGCTGTTTTTT.

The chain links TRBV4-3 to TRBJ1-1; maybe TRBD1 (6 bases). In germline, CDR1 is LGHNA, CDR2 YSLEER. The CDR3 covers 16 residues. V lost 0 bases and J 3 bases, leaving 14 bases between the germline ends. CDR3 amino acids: CASSQDLVGGDTEAFF. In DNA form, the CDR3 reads TGCGCCAGCAGCCAAGATCTGGTAGGGGGAGACACTGAAGCTTTCTTT.

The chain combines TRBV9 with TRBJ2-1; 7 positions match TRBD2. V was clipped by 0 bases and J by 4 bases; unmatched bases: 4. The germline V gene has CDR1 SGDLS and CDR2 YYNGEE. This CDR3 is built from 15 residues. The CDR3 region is CASSVEGSGYNEQFF. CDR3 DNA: TGTGCCAGCAGCGTAGAGGGTAGCGGGTACAATGAGCAGTTCTTC.

DNA for the CDR3: TGCAGCGTTGAAGACCCTCTTGAGGGAATCTCCTACAATGAGCAGTTCTTC. It yields the protein CSVEDPLEGISYNEQFF. The chain is built from TRBV29-1 and TRBJ2-1; D perhaps matches TRBD2 (5 bases). In germline, CDR1 is SQVTM, CDR2 ANQGSEA. Trimming left V 0 bases short and J 0 bases short, with 15 bases between. The CDR3 runs to 17 residues.

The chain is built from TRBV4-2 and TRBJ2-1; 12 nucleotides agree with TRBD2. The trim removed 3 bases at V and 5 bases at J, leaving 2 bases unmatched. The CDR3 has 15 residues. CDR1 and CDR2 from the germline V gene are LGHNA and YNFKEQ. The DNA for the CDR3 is TGTGCCAGCAGCCACACTAGCGGGGGGCACAATGAGCAGTTCTTC. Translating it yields CASSHTSGGHNEQFF.